This T cell receptor (beta chain) originates from a study of OX40 agonist ivuxolimab in advanced cancers. About the research overall: Patients received ivuxolimab, an intravenous treatment, every 2 weeks at 0.01 to 10 mg/kg. Dose-escalation patients suffered from hepatocellular carcinoma, melanoma, renal cell or head and neck cancer.

Study-wide findings and caveats: Dosing at 0.1 to 3.0 mg/kg was accompanied by clonal expansion of CD4+ and CD8+ blood T cells by week 6.

The repertoire was sequenced with immunoSEQ multiplex PCR; TCRdb's copy has only in-frame clones and lacks some. The data show over 40,000 clones, with more than 70% seen just once and roughly 25% held by the top ten. Note on this clone: As yet, its antigen is unknown.

CDR3 length: 15 amino acids. Germline trimming cut 3 bases from V and 2 bases from J; bases unmatched to any gene: 4. Germline V gene data show CDR1 as MDHEN and CDR2 as SYDVKM. This TCR derives from an adult with an advanced solid tumor such as melanoma, head and neck, liver or kidney cancer. Material: CD4+ or CD8+ T cells sorted from blood, obtained in a trial of the OX40 agonist ivuxolimab. The chain employs TRBV28 and TRBJ2-7; 10 bases fit TRBD1. CDR3 bases: TGTGCCAGCAGTTTTGGACAGGGGGATCCCTACGAGCAGTACTTC. Translation: CASSFGQGDPYEQYF.